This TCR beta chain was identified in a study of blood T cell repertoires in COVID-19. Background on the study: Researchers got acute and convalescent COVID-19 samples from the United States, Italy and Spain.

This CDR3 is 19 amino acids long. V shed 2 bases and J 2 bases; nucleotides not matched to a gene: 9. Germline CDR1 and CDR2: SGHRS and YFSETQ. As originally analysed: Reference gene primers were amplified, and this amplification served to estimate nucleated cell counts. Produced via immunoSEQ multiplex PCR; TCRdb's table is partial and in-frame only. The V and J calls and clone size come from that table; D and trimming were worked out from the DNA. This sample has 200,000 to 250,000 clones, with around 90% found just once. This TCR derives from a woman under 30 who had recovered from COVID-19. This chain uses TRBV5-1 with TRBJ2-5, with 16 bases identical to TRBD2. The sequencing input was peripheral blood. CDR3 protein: CASSFQGLAGGPRQETQYF. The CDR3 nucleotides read TGCGCCAGCAGCTTTCAGGGACTAGCGGGAGGGCCAAGGCAAGAGACCCAGTACTTC.